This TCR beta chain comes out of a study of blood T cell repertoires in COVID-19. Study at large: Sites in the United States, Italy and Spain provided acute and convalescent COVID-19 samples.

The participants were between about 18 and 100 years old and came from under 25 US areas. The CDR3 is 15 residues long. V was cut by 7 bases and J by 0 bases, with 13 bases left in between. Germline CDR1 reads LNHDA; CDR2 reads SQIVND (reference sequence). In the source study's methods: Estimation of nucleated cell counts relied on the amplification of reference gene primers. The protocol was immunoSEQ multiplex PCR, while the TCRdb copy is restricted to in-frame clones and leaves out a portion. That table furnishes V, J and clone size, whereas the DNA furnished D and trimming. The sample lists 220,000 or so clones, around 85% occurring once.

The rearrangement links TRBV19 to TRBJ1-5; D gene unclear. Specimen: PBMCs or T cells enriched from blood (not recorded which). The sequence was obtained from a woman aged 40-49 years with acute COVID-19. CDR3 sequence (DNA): TGTGCCAGTACTAATATCACTAATAGCAATCAGCCCCAGCATTTT. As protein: CASTNITNSNQPQHF.